This T cell receptor beta chain is drawn from a study of OX40 agonist ivuxolimab in advanced cancers. Germline V gives CDR1 SGDLS, CDR2 YYNGEE. CDR3 length equals 13 residues. Between the trimmed V and J ends, which lost 2 bases and 1 base, there was a span of 6 bases. Sequencing used immunoSEQ multiplex PCR; TCRdb keeps in-frame clones, though not all of them. This table holds roughly 60,000 clones, about 86% found once. This rearrangement joins TRBV9 to TRBJ1-2; D not certain. This clonotype originated in an adult with an advanced solid tumor such as melanoma, head and neck, liver or kidney cancer. The sequencing used CD4+ or CD8+ T cells sorted from blood, collected in a trial of the OX40 agonist ivuxolimab. CDR3 region: CASSVSVNYGYTF. CDR3 nucleotides: TGTGCCAGCAGCGTCAGTGTTAACTATGGCTACACCTTC.